The clone carrying this T cell receptor (beta chain) was picked up a small number of times. Its antigen is unknown. These data belong to a study of CD8 T cells in ankylosing spondylitis. Study-level findings and limits: Made up of about eight highly homologous variants, a TCR beta motif appeared characteristic of ankylosing spondylitis blood.

TCRdb re-analysed the 5' RACE reads in MiXCR, keeping a single row per CDR3 protein. The sample lists approximately 300,000 distinct CDR3 sequences, 7.5% to 9% occurring once. This CDR3 spans 13 amino acids. The germline V gene has CDR1 SGHTA and CDR2 FQGNSA. Trimming removed 2 bases at V and 7 bases at J, with 12 bases between. The V and J genes are TRBV7-2 and TRBJ2-7; D may be TRBD2 (6 bases). Sequenced input: blood, either unsorted or a sorted T cell fraction (not recorded which). This clonotype was sampled from a male donor with ankylosing spondylitis. DNA of the CDR3: TGTGCCAGCAGCTTACCCTCGACTAGGGAGCAGTACTTC. As protein: CASSLPSTREQYF.